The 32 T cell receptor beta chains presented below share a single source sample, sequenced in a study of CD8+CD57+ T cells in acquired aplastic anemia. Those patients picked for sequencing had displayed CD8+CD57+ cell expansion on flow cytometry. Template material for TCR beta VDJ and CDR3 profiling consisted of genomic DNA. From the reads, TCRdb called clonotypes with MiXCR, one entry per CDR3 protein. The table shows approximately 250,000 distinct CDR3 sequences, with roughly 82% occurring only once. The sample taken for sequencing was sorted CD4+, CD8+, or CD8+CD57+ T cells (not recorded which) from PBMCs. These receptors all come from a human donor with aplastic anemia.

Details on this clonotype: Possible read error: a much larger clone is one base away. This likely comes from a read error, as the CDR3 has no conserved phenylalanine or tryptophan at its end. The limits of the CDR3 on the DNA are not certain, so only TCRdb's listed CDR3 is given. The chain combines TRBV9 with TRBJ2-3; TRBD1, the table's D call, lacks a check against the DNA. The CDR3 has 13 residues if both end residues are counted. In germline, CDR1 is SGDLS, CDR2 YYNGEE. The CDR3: CASSGGVSRNQPL.

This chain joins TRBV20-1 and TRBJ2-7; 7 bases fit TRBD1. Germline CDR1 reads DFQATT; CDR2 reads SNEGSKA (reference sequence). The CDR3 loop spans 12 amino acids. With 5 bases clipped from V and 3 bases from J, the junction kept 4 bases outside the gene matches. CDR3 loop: CSAGQGDYEQYF. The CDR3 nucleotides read TGCAGTGCTGGTCAGGGGGACTACGAGCAGTACTTC.

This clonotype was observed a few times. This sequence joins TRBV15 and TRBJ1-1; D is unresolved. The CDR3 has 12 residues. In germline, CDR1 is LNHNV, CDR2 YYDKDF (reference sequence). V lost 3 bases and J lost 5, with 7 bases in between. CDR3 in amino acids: CATSSYGTEAFF. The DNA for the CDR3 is TGTGCCACCAGCAGCTACGGGACTGAAGCTTTCTTT. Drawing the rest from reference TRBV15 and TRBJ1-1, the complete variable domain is DAMVIQNPRYQVTQFGKPVTLSCSQTLNHNVMYWYQQKSSQAPKLLFHYYDKDFNNEADTPDNFQSRRPNTSFCFLDIRSPGLGDTAMYLCATSSYGTEAFFGQGTRLTVV.

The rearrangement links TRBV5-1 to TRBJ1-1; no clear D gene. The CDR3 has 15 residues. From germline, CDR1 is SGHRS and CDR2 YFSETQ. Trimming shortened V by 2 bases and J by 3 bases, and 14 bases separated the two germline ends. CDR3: CASSLAGGLHTEAFF. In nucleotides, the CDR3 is TGCGCCAGCAGCTTAGCCGGCGGTCTCCACACTGAAGCTTTCTTT.

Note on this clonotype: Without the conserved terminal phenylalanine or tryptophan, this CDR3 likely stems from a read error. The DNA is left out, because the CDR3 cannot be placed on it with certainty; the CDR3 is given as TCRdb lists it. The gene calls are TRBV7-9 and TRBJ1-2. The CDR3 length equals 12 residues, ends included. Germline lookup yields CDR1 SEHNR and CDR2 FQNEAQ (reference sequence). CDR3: CASSPERSGGSD.

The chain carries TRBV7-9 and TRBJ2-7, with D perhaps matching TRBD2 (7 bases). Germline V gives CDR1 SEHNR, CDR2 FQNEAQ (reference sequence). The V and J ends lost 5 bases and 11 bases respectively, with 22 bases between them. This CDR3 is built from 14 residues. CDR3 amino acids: CASSGGGRSYAKYF. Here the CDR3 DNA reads TGTGCCAGCAGCGGCGGGGGCCGATCCTACGCGAAGTACTTC.

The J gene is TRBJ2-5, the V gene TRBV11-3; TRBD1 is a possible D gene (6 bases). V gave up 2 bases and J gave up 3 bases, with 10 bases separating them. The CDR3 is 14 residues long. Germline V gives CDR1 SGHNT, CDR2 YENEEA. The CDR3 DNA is TGTGCCAGCAGCTTAACGAAGGGGGAAGAGACCCAGTACTTC. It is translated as CASSLTKGEETQYF.

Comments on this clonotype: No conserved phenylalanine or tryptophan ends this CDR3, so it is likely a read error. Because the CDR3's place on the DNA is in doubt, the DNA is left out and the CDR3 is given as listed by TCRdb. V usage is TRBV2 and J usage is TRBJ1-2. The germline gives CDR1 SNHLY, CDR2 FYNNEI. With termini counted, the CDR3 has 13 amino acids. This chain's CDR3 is CAGSDGSSGANVL.

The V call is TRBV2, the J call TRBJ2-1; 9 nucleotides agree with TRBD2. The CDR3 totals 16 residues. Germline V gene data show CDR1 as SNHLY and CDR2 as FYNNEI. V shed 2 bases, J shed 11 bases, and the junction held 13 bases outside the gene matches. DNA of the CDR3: TGTGCCAGCAGTGAACAAAGAAGCGGGGGGAGCGATCAGCAGTTCTTC. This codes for CASSEQRSGGSDQQFF.

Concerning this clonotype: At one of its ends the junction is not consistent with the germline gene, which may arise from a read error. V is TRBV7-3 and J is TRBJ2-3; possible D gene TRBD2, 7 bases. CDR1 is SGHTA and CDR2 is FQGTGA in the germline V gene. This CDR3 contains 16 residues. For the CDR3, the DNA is TGTGCCATCAGCTTAGGACGGGCGGGGGCCACAGATACGCAGTATTTT. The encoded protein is CAISLGRAGATDTQYF.

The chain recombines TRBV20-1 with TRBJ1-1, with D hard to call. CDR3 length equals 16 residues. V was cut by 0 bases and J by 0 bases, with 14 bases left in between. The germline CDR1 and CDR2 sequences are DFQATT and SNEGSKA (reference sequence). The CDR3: CSARDLAATLNTEAFF. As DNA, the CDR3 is TGCAGTGCTAGAGATCTGGCCGCCACCTTGAACACTGAAGCTTTCTTT.

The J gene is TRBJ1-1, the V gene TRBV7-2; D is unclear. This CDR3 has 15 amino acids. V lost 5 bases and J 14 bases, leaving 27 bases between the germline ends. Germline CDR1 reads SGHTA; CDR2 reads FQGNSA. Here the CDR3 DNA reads TGTGCCAGCAGCGTAGACCTGAACTGCAACAATGAGCAGTTCTTT. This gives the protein CASSVDLNCNNEQFF.

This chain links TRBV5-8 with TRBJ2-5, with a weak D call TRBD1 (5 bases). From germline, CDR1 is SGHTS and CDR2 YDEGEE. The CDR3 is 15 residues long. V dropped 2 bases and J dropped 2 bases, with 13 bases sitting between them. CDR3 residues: CASSFTKGPQETQYF. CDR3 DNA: TGTGCCAGCAGCTTTACTAAGGGGCCTCAAGAGACCCAGTACTTC.

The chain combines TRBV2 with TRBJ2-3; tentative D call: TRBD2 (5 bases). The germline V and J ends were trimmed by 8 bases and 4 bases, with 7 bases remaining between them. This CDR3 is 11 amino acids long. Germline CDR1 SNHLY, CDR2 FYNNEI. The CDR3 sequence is CASALADTQYF. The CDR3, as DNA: TGTGCCAGCGCACTAGCAGATACGCAGTATTTT.

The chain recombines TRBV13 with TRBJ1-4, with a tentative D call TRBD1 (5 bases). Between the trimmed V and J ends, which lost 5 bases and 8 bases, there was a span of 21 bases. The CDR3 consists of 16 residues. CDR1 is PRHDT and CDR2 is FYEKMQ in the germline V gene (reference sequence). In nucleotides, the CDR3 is TGTGCCAGCAGCCATCCCGACAGCGGGCGCCGGGAAAAACTGTTTTTT. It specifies CASSHPDSGRREKLFF. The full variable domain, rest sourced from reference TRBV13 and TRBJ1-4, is AAGVIQSPRHLIKEKRETATLKCYPIPRHDTVYWYQQGPGQDPQFLISFYEKMQSDKGSIPDRFSAQQFSDYHSELNMSSLELGDSALYFCASSHPDSGRREKLFFGSGTQLSVL.

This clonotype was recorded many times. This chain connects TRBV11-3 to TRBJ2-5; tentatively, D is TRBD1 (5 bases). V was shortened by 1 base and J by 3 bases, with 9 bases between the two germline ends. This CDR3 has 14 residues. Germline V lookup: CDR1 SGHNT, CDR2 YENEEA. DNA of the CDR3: TGTGCCAGCAGCTTAGGCCTGACAGAAGAGACCCAGTACTTC. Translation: CASSLGLTEETQYF.

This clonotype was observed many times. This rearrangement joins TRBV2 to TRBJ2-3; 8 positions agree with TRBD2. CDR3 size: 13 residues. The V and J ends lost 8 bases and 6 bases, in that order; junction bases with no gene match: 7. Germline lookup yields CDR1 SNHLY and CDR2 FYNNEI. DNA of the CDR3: TGTGCCAGCTGGGCGGGAGGTCCCGATACGCAGTATTTT. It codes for CASWAGGPDTQYF.

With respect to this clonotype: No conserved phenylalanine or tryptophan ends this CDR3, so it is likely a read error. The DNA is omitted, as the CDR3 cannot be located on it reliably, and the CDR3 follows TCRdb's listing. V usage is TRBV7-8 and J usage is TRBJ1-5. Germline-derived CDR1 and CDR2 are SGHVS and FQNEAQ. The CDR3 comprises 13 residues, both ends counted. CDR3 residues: CASSQDGLRRQPQ.

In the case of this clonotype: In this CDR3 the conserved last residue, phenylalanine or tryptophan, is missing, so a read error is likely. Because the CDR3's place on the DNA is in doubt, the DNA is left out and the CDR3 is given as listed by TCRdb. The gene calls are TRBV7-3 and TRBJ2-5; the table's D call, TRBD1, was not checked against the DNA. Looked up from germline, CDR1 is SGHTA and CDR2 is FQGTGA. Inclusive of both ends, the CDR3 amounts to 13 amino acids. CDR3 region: CASSLTGGADYDV.

CDR3 amino acids: CASIQGRSHMNTEAFF. The CDR3 bases are TGTGCCAGCATCCAGGGAAGGTCTCATATGAACACTGAAGCTTTCTTT. This chain uses TRBV5-4 with TRBJ1-1; D is possibly TRBD1 (5 bases). Germline V gene sequence: CDR1 SGHNT, CDR2 YYREEE (reference sequence). Between the trimmed V and J ends, which lost 6 bases and 0 bases, there was a span of 18 bases. The CDR3 runs to 16 residues.

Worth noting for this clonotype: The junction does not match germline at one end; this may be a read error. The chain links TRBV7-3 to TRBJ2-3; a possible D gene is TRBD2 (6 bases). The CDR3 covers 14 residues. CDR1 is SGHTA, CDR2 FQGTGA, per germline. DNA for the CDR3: TGTGCCAGCACGGGGAGGAGACCCAGTACTACGGGGCAGTTT. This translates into CASTGRRPSTTGQF.

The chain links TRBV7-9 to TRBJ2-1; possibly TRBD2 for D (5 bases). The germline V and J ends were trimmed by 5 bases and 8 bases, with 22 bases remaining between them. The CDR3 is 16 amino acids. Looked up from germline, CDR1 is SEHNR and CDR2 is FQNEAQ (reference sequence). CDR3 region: CASSLRRSEGRDEQFF. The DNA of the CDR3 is TGTGCCAGCAGCCTTCGAAGAAGCGAGGGTCGCGATGAGCAGTTCTTC.

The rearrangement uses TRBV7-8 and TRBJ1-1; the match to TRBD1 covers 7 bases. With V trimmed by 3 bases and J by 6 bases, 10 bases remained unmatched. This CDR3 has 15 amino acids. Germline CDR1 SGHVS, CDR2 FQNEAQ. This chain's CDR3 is CASSFDLTGHSEAFF. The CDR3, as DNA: TGTGCCAGCAGCTTCGATCTGACAGGGCACTCTGAAGCTTTCTTT.

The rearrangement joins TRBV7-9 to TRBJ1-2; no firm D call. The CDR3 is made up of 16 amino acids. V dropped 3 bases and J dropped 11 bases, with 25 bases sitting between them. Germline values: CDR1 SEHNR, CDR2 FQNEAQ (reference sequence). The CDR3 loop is CASSLERSGRVYEYTF. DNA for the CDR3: TGTGCCAGCAGCTTGGAGAGAAGCGGGCGGGTATATGAGTACACCTTC. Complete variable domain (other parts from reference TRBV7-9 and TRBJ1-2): DTGVSQNPRHKITKRGQNVTFRCDPISEHNRLYWYRQTLGQGPEFLTYFQNEAQLEKSRLLSDRFSAERPKGSFSTLEIQRTEQGDSAMYLCASSLERSGRVYEYTFGSGTRLTVV.

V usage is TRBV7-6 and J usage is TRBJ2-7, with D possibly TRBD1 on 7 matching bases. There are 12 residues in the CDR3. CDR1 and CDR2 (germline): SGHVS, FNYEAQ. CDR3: CASSSVRGVSHV. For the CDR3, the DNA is TGTGCCAGCAGCTCGGTCAGGGGGGTTTCGCACGTC.

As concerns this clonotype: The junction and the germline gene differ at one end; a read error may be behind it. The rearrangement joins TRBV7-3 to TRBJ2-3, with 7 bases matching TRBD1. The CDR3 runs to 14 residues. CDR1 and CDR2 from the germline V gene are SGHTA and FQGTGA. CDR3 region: CASSLRTGINTQSF. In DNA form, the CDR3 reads TGCGCCAGCAGCTTAAGGACAGGCATCAACACTCAATCTTTT. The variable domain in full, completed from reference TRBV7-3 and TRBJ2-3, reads GAGVSQTPSNKVTEKGKYVELRCDPISGHTALYWYRQSLGQGPEFLIYFQGTGAADDSGLPNDRFFAVRPEGSVSTLKIQRTERGDSAVYLCASSLRTGINTQSFGPGTRLTVL.

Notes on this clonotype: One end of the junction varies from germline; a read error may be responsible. Here the CDR3 DNA reads TGTGCCAGCTCAAGAGAGGCCAACGCCGCGCAACATTTT. Translation gives CASSREANAAQHF. The rearrangement links TRBV7-3 to TRBJ2-3; unclear D gene. The CDR3 extends over 13 amino acids. CDR1 and CDR2 from the germline V gene are SGHTA and FQGTGA.

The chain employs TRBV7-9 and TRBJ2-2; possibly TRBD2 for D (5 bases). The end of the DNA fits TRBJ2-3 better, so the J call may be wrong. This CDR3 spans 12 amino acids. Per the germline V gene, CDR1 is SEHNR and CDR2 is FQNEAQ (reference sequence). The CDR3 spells CASSLVPGKQYF. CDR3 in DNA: TGTGCCAGCAGCTTAGTACCCGGGAAGCAGTATTTT.

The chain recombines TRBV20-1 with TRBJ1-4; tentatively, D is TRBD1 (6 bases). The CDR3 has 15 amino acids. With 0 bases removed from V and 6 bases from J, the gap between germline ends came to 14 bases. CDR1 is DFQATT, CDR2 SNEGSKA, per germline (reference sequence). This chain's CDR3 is CSARDRGKGDEKLFF. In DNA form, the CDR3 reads TGCAGTGCTAGAGACAGAGGAAAGGGGGATGAAAAACTGTTTTTT.

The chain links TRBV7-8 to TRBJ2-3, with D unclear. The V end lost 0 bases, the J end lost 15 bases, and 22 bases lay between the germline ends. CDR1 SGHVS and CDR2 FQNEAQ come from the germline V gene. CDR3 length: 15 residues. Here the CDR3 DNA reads TGTGCCAGCAGCTTAGCGGGAACTCCCACTACTCAGTATTATTTT. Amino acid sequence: CASSLAGTPTTQYYF.

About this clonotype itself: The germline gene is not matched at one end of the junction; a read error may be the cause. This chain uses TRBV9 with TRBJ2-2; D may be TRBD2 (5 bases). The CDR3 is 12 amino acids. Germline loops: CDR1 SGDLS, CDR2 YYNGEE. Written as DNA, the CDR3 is TGTGCCAGCGGCGTAGTTGCGGGCAAGCAGTTTTTT. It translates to CASGVVAGKQFF.

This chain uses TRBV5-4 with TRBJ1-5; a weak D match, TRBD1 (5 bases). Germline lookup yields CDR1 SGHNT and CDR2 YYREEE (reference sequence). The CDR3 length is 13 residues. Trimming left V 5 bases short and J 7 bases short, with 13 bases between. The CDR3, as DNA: TGTGCCAGCAGGGGACGGGGGGACCAGCCCCAGCATTTT. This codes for CASRGRGDQPQHF.